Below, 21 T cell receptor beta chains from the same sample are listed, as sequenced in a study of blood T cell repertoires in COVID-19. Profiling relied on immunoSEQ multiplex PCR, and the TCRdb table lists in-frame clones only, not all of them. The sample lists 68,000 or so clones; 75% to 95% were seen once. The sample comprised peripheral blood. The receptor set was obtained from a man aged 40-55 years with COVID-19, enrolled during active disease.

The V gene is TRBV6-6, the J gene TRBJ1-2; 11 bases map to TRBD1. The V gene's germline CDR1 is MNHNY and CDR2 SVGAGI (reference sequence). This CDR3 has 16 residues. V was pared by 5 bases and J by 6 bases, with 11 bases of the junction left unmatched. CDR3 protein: CASSHTPGTGGDGYTF. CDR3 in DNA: TGTGCCAGCAGTCACACCCCCGGGACAGGGGGTGATGGCTACACCTTC.

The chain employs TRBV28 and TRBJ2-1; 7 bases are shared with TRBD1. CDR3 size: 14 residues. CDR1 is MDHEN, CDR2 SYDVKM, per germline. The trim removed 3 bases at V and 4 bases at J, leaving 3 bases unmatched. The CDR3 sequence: CASSLGTAYNEQFF. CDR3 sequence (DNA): TGTGCCAGCAGTTTGGGGACAGCATACAATGAGCAGTTCTTC.

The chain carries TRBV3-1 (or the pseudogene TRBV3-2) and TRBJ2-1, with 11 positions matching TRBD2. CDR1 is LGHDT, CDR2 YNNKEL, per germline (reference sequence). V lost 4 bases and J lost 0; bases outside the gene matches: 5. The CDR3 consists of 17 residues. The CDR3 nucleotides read TGTGCCAGCAGCCCCTCTCTAGCGGGGGGCTCCTACAATGAGCAGTTCTTC. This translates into CASSPSLAGGSYNEQFF.

This chain's CDR3 is CASSEYQNTIYF. DNA of the CDR3: TGTGCCAGCAGTGAATATCAGAACACCATATATTTT. The chain recombines TRBV6-1 with TRBJ1-3, with D unresolved. This CDR3 contains 12 residues. Germline lookup yields CDR1 MNHNS and CDR2 SASEGT. V was cut by 2 bases and J by 7 bases, with 6 bases left in between.

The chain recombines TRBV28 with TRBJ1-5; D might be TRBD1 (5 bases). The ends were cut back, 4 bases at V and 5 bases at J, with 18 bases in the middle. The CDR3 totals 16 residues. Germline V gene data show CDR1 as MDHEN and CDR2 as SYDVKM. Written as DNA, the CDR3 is TGTGCCAGCAGTTCCGAAGTAGGGGAAGGTCATCAGCCCCAGCATTTT. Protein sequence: CASSSEVGEGHQPQHF.

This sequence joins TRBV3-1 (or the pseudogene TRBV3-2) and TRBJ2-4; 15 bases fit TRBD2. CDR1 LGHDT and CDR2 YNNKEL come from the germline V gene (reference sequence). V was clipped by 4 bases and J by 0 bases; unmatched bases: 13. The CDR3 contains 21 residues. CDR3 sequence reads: CASSPGLAGGQPVVAKNIQYF. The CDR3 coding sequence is TGTGCCAGCAGCCCGGGACTAGCGGGGGGCCAACCTGTAGTAGCCAAAAACATTCAGTACTTC.

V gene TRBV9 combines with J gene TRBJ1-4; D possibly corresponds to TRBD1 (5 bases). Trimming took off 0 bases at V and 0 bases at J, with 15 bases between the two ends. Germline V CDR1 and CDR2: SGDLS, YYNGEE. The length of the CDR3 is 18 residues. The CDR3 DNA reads TGTGCCAGCAGCGTAGAGGAGGGCCAGGGCCCAACTAATGAAAAACTGTTTTTT. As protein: CASSVEEGQGPTNEKLFF.

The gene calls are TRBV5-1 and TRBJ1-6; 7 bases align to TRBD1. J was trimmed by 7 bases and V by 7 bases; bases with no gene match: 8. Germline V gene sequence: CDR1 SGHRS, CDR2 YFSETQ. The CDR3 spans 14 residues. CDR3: CASSPGQINSPLHF. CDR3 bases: TGCGCCAGCTCTCCGGGACAGATAAATTCACCCCTCCACTTT. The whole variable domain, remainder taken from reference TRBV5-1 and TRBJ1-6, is KAGVTQTPRYLIKTRGQQVTLSCSPISGHRSVSWYQQTPGQGLQFLFEYFSETQRNKGNFPGRFSGRQFSNSRSEMNVSTLELGDSALYLCASSPGQINSPLHFGNGTRLTVT.

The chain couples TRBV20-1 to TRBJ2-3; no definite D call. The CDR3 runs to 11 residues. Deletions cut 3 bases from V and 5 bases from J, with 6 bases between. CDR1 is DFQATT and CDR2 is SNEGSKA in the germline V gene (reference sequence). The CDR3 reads CSARTGDTQYF. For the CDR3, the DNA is TGCAGTGCTAGGACTGGAGATACGCAGTATTTT.

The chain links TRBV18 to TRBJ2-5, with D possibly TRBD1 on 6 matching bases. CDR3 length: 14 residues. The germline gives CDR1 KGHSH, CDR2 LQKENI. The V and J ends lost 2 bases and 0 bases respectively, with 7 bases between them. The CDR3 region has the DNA TGTGCCAGCTCACCAGACAGGTACCAAGAGACCCAGTACTTC. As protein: CASSPDRYQETQYF.

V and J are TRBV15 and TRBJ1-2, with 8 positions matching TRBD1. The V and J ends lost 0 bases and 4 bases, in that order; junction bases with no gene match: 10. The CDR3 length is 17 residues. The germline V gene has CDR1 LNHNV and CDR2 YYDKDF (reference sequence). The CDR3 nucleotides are TGTGCCACCAGCAGAGATGCCCCGAGACAGGGGAGCTATGGCTACACCTTC. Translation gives CATSRDAPRQGSYGYTF.

The CDR3 sequence: CASSSQGGKNTEAFF. The CDR3 nucleotides read TGTGCCAGTAGTTCACAGGGTGGGAAGAACACTGAAGCTTTCTTT. J is TRBJ1-1 and V is TRBV19; maybe TRBD1 (6 bases). V was clipped by 5 bases and J by 1 base, with 14 bases between them. Germline lookup yields CDR1 LNHDA and CDR2 SQIVND (reference sequence). The CDR3 extends over 15 amino acids.

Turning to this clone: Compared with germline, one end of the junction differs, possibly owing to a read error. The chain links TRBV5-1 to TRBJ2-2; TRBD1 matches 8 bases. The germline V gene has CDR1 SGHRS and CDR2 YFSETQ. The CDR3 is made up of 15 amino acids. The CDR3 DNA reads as TGCGCCAGCAGTTTGGGACAGGAAAACACCGGGGAGCTGTTTTTT. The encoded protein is CASSLGQENTGELFF.

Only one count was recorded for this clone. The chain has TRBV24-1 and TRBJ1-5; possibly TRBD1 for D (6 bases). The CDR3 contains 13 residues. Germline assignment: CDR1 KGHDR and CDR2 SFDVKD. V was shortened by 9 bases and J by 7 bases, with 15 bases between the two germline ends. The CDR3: CATSGGGDQPQHF. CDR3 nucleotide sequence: TGTGCCACCTCGGGGGGGGGCGACCAGCCCCAGCATTTT.

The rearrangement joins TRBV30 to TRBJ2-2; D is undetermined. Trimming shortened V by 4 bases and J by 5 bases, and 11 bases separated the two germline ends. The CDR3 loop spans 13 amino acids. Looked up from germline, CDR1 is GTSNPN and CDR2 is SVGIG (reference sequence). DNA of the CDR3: TGTGCCTGGACCCTCCAGTTGACCGGGGAGCTGTTTTTT. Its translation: CAWTLQLTGELFF.

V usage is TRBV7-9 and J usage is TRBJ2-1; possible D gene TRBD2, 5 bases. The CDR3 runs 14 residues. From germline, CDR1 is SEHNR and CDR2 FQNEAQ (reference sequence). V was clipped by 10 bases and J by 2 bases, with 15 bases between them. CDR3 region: CATSVRAPYNEQFF. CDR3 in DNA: TGTGCCACCTCCGTGAGGGCCCCCTACAATGAGCAGTTCTTC.

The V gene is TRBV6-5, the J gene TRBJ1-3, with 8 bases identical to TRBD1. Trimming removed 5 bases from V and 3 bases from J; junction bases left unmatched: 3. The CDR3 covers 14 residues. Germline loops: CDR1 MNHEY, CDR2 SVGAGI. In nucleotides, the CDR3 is TGTGCCAGCAGTCAGGGGGCGGATGGAAACACCATATATTTT. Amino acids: CASSQGADGNTIYF.

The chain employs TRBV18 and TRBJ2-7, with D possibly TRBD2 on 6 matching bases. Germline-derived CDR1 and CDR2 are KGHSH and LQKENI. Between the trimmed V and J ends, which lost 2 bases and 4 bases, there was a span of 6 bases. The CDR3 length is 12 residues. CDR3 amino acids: CASSPGGYEQYF. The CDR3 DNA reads TGTGCCAGCTCACCAGGAGGGTACGAGCAGTACTTC.

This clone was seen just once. The CDR3 here is CSASWGQGSQPQHF. CDR3 in DNA: TGCAGTGCTAGTTGGGGACAGGGGAGTCAGCCCCAGCATTTT. The chain uses TRBV20-1 and TRBJ1-5, with 10 positions matching TRBD1. The ends lost 3 bases at V and 6 bases at J; junction bases unmatched: 5. The CDR3 has 14 amino acids. Germline CDR1 is DFQATT and CDR2 is SNEGSKA (reference sequence).

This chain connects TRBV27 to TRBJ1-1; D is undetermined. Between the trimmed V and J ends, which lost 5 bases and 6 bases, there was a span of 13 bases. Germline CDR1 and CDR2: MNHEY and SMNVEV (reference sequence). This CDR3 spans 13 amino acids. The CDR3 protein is CASSTRLRSEAFF. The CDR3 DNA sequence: TGTGCCAGCAGTACGCGACTGCGGTCTGAAGCTTTCTTT.

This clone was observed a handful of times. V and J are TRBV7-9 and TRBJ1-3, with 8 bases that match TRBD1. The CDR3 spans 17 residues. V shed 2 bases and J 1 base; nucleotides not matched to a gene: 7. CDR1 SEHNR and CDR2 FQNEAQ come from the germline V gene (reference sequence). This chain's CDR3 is CASSLRPTGESGNTIYF. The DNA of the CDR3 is TGTGCCAGCAGCTTACGGCCGACAGGGGAATCTGGAAACACCATATATTTT.